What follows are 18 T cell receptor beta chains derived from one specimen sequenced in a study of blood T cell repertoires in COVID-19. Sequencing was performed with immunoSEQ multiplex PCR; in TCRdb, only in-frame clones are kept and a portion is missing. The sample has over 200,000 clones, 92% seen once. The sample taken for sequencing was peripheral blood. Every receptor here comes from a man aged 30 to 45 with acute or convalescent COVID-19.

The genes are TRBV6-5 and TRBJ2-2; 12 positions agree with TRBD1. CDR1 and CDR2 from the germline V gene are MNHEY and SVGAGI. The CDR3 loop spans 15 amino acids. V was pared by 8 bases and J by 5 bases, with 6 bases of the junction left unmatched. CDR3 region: CASGRDRGRTGELFF. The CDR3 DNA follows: TGTGCCAGCGGCAGGGACAGGGGGCGGACCGGGGAGCTGTTTTTT.

For the CDR3, the DNA is TGTGCCAGCAGCCCTCACTTCCTTCCCTACGAGCAGTACTTC. Protein: CASSPHFLPYEQYF. This chain uses TRBV3-1 (or the pseudogene TRBV3-2) with TRBJ2-7; D is undetermined. This CDR3 is 14 amino acids long. In germline, CDR1 is LGHDT, CDR2 YNNKEL (reference sequence). The V end was cut by 4 bases, the J end by 2 bases, with 12 bases between.

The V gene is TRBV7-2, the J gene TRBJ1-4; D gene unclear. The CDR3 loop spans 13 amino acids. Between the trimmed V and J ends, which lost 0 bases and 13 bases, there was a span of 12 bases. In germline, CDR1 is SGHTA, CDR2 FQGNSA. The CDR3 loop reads CASSLAASGGLFF. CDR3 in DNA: TGTGCCAGCAGCTTAGCAGCCAGTGGAGGACTGTTTTTT.

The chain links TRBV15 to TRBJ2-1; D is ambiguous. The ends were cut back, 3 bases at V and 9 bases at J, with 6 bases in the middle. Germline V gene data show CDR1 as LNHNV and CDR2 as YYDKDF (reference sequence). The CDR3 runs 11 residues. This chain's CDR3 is CATSRYGEQFF. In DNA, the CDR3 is TGTGCCACCAGCAGGTACGGTGAGCAGTTCTTC.

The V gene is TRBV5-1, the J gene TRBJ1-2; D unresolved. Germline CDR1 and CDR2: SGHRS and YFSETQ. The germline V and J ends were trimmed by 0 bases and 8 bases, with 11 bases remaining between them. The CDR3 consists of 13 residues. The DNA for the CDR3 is TGCGCCAGCAGCTTGGTTGGCAGACTGGGCTACACCTTC. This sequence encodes CASSLVGRLGYTF.

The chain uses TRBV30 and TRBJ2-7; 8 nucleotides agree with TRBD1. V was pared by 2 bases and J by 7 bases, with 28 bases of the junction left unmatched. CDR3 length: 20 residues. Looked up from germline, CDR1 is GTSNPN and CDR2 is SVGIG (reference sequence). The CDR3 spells CAWSSNRVADRVFPTGEQYF. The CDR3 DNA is TGTGCCTGGAGTTCAAACCGAGTGGCGGACAGGGTCTTTCCTACGGGTGAGCAGTACTTC.

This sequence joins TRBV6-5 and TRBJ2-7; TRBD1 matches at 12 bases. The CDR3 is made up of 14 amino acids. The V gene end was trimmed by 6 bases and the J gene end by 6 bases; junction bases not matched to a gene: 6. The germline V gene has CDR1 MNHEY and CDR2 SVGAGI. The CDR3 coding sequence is TGTGCCAGCAGACAAACGGGACAGGGGGCCGAGCAGTACTTC. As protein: CASRQTGQGAEQYF.

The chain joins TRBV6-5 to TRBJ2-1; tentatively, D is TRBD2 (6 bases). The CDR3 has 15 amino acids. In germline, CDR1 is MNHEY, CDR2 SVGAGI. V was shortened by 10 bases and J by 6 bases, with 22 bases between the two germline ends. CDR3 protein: CATFSSGDQFNEQFF. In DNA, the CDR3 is TGTGCCACTTTTTCTTCGGGGGACCAATTCAATGAGCAGTTCTTC.

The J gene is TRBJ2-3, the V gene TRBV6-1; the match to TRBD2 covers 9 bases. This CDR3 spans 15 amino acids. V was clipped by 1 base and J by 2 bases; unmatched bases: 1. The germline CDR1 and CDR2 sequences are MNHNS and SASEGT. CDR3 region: CASSEGGGATDTQYF. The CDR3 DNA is TGTGCCAGCAGTGAAGGCGGGGGGGCCACAGATACGCAGTATTTT.

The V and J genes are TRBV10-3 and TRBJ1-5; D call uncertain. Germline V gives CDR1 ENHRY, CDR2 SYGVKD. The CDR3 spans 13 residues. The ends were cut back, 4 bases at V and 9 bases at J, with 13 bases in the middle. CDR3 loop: CAISVGPQPPQHF. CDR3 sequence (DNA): TGTGCCATCAGTGTCGGTCCACAGCCGCCCCAGCATTTT.

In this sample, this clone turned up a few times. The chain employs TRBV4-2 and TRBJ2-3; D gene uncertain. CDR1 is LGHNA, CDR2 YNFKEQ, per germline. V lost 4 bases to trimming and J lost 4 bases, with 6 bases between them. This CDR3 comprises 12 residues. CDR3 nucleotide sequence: TGTGCCAGCAGCCCCGGTCCAGATACGCAGTATTTT. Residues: CASSPGPDTQYF.

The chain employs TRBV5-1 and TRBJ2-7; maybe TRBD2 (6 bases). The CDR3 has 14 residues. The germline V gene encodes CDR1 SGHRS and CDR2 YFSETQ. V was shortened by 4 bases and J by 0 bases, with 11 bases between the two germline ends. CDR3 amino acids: CASSPVGGSYEQYF. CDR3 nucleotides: TGCGCCAGCAGCCCTGTCGGGGGCTCCTACGAGCAGTACTTC.

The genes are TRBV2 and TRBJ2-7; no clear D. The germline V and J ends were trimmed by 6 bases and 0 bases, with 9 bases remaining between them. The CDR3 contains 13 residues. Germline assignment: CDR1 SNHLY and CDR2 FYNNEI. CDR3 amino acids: CASRRSDSYEQYF. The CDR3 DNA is TGTGCCAGCAGGAGGTCAGACTCCTACGAGCAGTACTTC.

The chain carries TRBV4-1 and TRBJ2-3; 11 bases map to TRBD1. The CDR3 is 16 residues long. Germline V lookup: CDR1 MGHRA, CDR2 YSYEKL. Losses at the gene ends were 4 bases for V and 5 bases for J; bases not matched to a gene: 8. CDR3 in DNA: TGCGCCAGCAGCCGGAAAGGACAGGGGGCGGGAGATACGCAGTATTTT. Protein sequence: CASSRKGQGAGDTQYF.

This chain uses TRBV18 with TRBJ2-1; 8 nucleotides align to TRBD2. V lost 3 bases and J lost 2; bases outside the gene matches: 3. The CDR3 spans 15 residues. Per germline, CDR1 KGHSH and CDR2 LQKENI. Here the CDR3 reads CASSPGRGAYNEQFF. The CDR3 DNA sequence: TGTGCCAGCTCACCGGGGCGGGGGGCCTACAATGAGCAGTTCTTC.

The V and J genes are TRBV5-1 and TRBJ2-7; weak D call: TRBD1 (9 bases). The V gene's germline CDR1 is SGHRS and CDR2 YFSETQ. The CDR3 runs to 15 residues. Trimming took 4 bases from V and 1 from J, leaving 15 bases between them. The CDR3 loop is CASSPGGTGSYEQYF. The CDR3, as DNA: TGCGCCAGCAGCCCGGGGGGGACAGGGTCCTACGAGCAGTACTTC.

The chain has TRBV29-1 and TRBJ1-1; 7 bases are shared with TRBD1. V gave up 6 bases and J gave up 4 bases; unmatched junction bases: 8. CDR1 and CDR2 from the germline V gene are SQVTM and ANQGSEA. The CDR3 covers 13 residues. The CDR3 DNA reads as TGCAGCGTAAAGACAGGGTTTTTCACTGAAGCTTTCTTT. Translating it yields CSVKTGFFTEAFF.

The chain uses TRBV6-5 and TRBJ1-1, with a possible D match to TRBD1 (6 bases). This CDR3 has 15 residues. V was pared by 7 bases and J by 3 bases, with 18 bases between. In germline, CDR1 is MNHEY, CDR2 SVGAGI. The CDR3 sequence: CASTLQGRRDTEAFF. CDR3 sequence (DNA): TGTGCCAGCACACTCCAGGGGCGCAGAGACACTGAAGCTTTCTTT.